There are a few counts of the clone carrying this TCR beta chain. There are 19 residues in the CDR3. Germline assignment: CDR1 MGHRA and CDR2 YSYEKL. The ends lost 5 bases at V and 1 base at J; junction bases unmatched: 15. These data are taken from a study of blood T cells in healthy people across ages. Through a sample-barcoded 5' primer and a J-beta primer mix, a second PCR was run for roughly 6 to 12 cycles. A single record per CDR3 protein comes from TCRdb applying MiXCR to the 5' RACE reads. The sample holds over a million distinct CDR3 sequences, 42% seen once. This receptor was obtained from a woman aged 18-30 years in good health. The sequencing input was blood. The chain links TRBV4-1 to TRBJ2-7; 12 nucleotides agree with TRBD1. CDR3 amino acids: CASSTPGTGGAVGSYEQYF. The DNA for the CDR3 is TGCGCCAGCAGCACTCCCGGGACAGGGGGCGCGGTTGGGTCCTACGAGCAGTACTTC.